The clone carrying this T cell receptor beta chain was observed a handful of times. Its antigen is undetermined. Germline CDR1 LGHNA, CDR2 YSLEER. CDR3 size: 15 residues. Trimming cost V 4 bases and J 4 bases, with 16 bases left between them. These data come from a study of cytomegalovirus exposure and HLA in healthy donors. Study at large: Earlier results showed roughly 120 million unique TCR beta sequences derived from about 179 million T cells. General study points: The authors assumed roughly uniform sequencing depth across donors for presence/absence analyses. As confirmed in vitro, three CMV-associated chains were specific for CMV antigens.

The PCR contained 60 Vbeta and 13 Jbeta primers. Here immunoSEQ multiplex PCR was the method, and the copy in TCRdb shows in-frame clones only, minus some. The sample lists approximately 210,000 clones, roughly 76% occurring once. Sequenced input: PBMCs. This sequence joins TRBV4-3 and TRBJ1-2, with D perhaps matching TRBD1 (6 bases). The TCR was taken from a woman aged 25 to 45 in good health and CMV-seropositive. The CDR3 coding sequence is TGCGCCAGCAGCCCAAGGGACACCGGCTCCTATGGCTACACCTTC. Translation: CASSPRDTGSYGYTF.